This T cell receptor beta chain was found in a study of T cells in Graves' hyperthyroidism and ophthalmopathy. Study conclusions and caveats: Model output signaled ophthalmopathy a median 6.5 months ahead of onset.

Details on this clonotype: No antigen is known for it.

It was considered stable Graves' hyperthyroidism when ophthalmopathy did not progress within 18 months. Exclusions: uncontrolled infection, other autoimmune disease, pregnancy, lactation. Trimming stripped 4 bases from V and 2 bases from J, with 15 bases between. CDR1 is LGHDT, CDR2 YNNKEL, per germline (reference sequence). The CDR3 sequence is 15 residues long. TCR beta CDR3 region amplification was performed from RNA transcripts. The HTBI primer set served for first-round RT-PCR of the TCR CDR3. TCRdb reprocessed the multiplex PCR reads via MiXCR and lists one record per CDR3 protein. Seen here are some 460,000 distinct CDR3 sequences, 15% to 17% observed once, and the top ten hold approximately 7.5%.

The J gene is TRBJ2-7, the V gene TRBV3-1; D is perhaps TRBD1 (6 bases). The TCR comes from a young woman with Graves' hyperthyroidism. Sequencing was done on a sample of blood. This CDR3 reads CASSPDSMGPYEQYF. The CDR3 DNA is TGTGCCAGCAGCCCGGACAGCATGGGGCCCTACGAGCAGTACTTC.